Listed here is a single T cell receptor beta chain. This sample stems from a study of blood T cell repertoires in COVID-19. About the research overall: Acute and convalescent COVID-19 specimens originated in the United States, Italy and Spain.

Only in-frame clones appear in the TCRdb table, and some are missing; sequencing was by immunoSEQ multiplex PCR. The sample records more than 250,000 clones, approximately 80% being singletons. This CDR3 region has 12 residues. Germline CDR1 reads SGHRS; CDR2 reads YFSETQ. Trimming removed 4 bases from V and 9 bases from J, with 11 bases in between. The sequence was collected from a human donor in a cohort sampled during active COVID-19. V and J are TRBV5-1 and TRBJ2-1; possibly TRBD2 for D (5 bases). The specimen sequenced was peripheral blood. CDR3 sequence: CASSSAGPEQFF. The CDR3 nucleotides are TGCGCCAGCAGCAGTGCGGGTCCTGAGCAGTTCTTC.